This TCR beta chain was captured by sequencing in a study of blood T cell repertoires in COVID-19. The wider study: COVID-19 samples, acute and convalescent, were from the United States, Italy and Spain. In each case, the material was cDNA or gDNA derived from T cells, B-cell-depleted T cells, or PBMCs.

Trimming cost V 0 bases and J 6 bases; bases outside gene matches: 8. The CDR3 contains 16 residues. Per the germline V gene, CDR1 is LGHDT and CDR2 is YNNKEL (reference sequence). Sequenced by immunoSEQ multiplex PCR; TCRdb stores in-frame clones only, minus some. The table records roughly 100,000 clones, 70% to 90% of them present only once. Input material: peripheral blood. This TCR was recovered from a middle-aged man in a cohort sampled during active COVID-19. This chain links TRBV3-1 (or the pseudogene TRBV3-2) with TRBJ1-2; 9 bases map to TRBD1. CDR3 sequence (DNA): TGTGCCAGCAGCCAAGACCTGGGACAGGGTGGGGATGGCTACACCTTC. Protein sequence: CASSQDLGQGGDGYTF.